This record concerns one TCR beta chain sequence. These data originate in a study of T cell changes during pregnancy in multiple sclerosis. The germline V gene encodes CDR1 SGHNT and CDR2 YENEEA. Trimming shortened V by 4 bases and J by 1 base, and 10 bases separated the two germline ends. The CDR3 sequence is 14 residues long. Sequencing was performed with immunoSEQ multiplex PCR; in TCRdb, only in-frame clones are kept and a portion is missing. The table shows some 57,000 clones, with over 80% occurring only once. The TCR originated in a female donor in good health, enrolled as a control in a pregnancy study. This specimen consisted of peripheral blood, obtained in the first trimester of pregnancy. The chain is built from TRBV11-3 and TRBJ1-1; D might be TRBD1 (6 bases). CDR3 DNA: TGTGCCAGCAGCTCGCGGACAGCGAACACTGAAGCTTTCTTT. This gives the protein CASSSRTANTEAFF.